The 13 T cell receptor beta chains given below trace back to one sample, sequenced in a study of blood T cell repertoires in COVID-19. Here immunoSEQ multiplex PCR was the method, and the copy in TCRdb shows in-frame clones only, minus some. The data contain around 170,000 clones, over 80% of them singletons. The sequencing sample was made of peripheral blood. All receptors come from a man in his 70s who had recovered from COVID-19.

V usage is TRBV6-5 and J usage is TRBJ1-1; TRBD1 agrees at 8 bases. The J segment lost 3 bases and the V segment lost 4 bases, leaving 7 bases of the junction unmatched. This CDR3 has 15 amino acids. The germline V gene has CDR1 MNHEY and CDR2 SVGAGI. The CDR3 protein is CASSWARGRDTEAFF. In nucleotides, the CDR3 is TGTGCCAGCAGTTGGGCCAGGGGGCGCGACACTGAAGCTTTCTTT.

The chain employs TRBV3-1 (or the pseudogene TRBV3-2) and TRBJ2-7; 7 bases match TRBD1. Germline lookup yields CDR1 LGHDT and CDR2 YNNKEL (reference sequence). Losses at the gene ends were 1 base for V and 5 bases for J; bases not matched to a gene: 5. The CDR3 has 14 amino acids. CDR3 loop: CASSQGQGWDEQYF. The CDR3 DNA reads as TGTGCCAGCAGCCAAGGACAGGGCTGGGACGAGCAGTACTTC.

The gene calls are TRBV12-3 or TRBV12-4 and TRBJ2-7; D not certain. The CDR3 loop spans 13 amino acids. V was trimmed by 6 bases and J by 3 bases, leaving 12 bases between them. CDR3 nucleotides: TGTGCCAGCAGCCTTTTAGATATCTACGAGCAGTACTTC. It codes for CASSLLDIYEQYF.

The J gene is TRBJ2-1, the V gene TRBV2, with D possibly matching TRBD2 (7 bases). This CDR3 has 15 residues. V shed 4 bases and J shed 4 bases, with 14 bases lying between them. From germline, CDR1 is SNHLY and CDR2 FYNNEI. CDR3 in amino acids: CASSVEGGGYNEQFF. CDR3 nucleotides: TGTGCCAGCAGTGTTGAGGGGGGAGGGTACAATGAGCAGTTCTTC.

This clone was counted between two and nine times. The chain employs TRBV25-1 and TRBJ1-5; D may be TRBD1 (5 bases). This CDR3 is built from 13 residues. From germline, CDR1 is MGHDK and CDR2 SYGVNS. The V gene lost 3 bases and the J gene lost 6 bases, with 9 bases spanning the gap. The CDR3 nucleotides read TGTGCCAGCAGTGAGGGGGGAGGTCAGCCCCAGCATTTT. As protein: CASSEGGGQPQHF.

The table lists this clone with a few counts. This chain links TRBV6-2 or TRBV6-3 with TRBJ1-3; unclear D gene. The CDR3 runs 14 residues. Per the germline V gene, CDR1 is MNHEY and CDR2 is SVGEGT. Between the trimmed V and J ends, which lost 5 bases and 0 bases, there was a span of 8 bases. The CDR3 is CASSPESSGNTIYF. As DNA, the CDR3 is TGTGCCAGCAGTCCGGAGAGCTCTGGAAACACCATATATTTT.

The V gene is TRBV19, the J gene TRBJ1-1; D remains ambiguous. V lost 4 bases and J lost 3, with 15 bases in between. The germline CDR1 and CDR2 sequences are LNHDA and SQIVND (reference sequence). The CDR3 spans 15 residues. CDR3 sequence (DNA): TGTGCCAGTAGTACCCTGACGAGGGCCGACACTGAAGCTTTCTTT. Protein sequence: CASSTLTRADTEAFF.

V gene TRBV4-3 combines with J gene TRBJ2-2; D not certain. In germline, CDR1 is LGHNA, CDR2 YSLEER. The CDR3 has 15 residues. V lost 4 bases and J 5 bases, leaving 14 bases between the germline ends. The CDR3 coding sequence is TGCGCCAGCAGCCTAGGTCGGGTACGGACCGGGGAGCTGTTTTTT. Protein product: CASSLGRVRTGELFF.

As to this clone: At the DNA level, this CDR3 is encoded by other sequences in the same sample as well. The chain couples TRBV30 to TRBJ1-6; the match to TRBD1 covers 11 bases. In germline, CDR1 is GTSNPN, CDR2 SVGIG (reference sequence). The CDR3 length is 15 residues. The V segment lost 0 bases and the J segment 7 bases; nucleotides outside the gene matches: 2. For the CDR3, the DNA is TGTGCCTGGAGTGTGGGACAGGGGGGCAATTCACCCCTCCACTTT. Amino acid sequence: CAWSVGQGGNSPLHF.

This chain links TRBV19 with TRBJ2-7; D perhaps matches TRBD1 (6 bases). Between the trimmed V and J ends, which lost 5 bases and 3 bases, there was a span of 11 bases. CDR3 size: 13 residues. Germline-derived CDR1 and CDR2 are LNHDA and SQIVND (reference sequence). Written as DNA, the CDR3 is TGTGCCAGTAGTTCCGAGGACAGCTACGAGCAGTACTTC. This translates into CASSSEDSYEQYF. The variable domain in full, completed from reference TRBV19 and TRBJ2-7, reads DGGITQSPKYLFRKEGQNVTLSCEQNLNHDAMYWYRQDPGQGLRLIYYSQIVNDFQKGDIAEGYSVSREKKESFPLTVTSAQKNPTAFYLCASSSEDSYEQYFGPGTRLTVT.

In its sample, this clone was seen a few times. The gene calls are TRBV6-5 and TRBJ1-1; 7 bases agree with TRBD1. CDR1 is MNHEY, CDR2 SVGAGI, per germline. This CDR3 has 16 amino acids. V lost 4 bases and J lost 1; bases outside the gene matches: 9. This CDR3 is CASSLQGTMANTEAFF. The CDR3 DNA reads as TGTGCCAGCAGTTTACAGGGGACCATGGCGAACACTGAAGCTTTCTTT.

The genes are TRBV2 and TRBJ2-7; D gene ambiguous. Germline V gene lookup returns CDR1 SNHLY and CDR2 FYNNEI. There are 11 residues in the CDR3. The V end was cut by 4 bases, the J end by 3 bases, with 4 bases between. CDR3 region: CASSGDYEQYF. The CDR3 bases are TGTGCCAGCAGTGGCGACTACGAGCAGTACTTC.

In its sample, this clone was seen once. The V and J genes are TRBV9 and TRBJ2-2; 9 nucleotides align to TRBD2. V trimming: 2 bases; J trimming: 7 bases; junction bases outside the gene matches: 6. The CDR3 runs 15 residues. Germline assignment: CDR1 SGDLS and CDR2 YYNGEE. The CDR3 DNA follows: TGTGCCAGCAGCGTCTTGGGACTAGCTGGCGGGGAGCTGTTTTTT. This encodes CASSVLGLAGGELFF.